A selection of T cell receptor beta chains follows, all from one sample in a study of blood T cells in healthy people across ages. Using its own MiXCR run on the 5' RACE reads, TCRdb lists one record per CDR3 protein. This sample has roughly 1,500,000 distinct CDR3 sequences; almost 35% occur once, and the top ten carry around 11%. Sequenced input: blood. These receptor sequences come from a woman in her 30s in good health. Each CDR3 is given with its conserved first and last residue. The order of the fields is clone size, V gene, D gene, J gene, CDR3 DNA, CDR3 protein. The D gene is left open where the match is weak. Some rows mark clone size as missing; the rest say once, few, many or name a class of expanded clone.

.	TRBV4-1	TRBD2	TRBJ2-7	TGCGCCAGCAGCCAAGGGGAGCTAGCGGCCTACGAGCAGTACTTC	CASSQGELAAYEQYF
.	TRBV7-2	.	TRBJ2-2	TGTGCTAGCAGTTCTAGGCCGGGACCCGGGGAGCTGTTTTTT	CASSSRPGPGELFF
.	TRBV20-1	.	TRBJ2-7	TGCAGTGCAACTACGGGACGGGGGATCTCCTACGAGCAGTACTTC	CSATTGRGISYEQYF
.	TRBV7-9	TRBD1	TRBJ2-2	TGTACCAGCAGCTTCCAACCGGGACAGGGAACCGGGGAGCTGTTTTTT	CTSSFQPGQGTGELFF
.	TRBV7-2	TRBD1	TRBJ1-1	TGTGCCAGCAGCTTGGACAGGGCCGCAGCTTTCTTT	CASSLDRAAAFF
few	TRBV2	TRBD1	TRBJ1-2	TGTGCCAGCTTTAGGAGGGACAGGGGGCCCTATGGCTACACCTTC	CASFRRDRGPYGYTF
.	TRBV9	.	TRBJ2-3	TGTGCCAGCAGCGTAGGCGGAGCGGTGGGGACAGATACGCAGTATTTT	CASSVGGAVGTDTQYF
.	TRBV7-2	.	TRBJ2-7	TGTGCCAGCCACCCTGGGGGCCCGTTCGACGAGCAGTACTTC	CASHPGGPFDEQYF
few	TRBV7-9	.	TRBJ1-1	TGTGCCAGCAGGCCAGGGGCGGGGACTGAAGCTTTCTTT	CASRPGAGTEAFF
.	TRBV7-9	TRBD1	TRBJ2-1	TGTGCCAGCCGTACGGGACAGGGGGGATACAATGAGCAGTTCTTC	CASRTGQGGYNEQFF
few	TRBV20-1	.	TRBJ2-7	TGCAGTGCTCCGAACGACAGATACGAGCAGTACTTC	CSAPNDRYEQYF
.	TRBV7-9	.	TRBJ1-1	TGTGCCAGCAGCTTGAGGGGCAGGTCATCGCCGAACACTGAAGCTTTCTTT	CASSLRGRSSPNTEAFF
few	TRBV27	.	TRBJ2-7	TGTGCCAGCAGTTTGGGGGAACAGGGCTACGAGCAGTACTTC	CASSLGEQGYEQYF
few	TRBV27	.	TRBJ2-3	TGTGCCAGCAGTCCCCAGGACGCAACAGATACGCAGTATTTT	CASSPQDATDTQYF
.	TRBV20-1	.	TRBJ2-1	TGCAGTGAAGGACAGCGGCAGGGGAGTTATACTGAGCAGTTCTTC	CSEGQRQGSYTEQFF
.	TRBV7-2	.	TRBJ2-7	TGTGCCAGCAGCCAGACAGACAACTACGAGCAGTACTTC	CASSQTDNYEQYF
few	TRBV7-3	TRBD2	TRBJ2-2	TGTGCCAGCAGCACCTCGGGGGGTTCCTCCGGGGAGCTGTTTTTT	CASSTSGGSSGELFF
.	TRBV28	TRBD2	TRBJ2-7	TGTGCCAGCAGGGGAGGGCCGACCTACGAGCAGTACTTC	CASRGGPTYEQYF
many	TRBV12-3/TRBV12-4	TRBD1	TRBJ1-5	TGTGCCAGCAGTTTTGGCACCGGGACAGGGCAGAATCAGCCCCAGCATTTT	CASSFGTGTGQNQPQHF
few	TRBV20-1	.	TRBJ1-2	TGCAGTGCTAGTGAGGGTCGGGGGGACCTTGGCTACACCTTC	CSASEGRGDLGYTF
.	TRBV3-1	TRBD2	TRBJ2-5	TGTGCCAGCAGCCAAGATCGTAGCGGGGGGGTCGGTGAGACCCAGTACTTC	CASSQDRSGGVGETQYF
.	TRBV10-3	.	TRBJ2-7	TGTGCCGCACGGAGCGGAGCCCACCTAGGGGAGCAGTACTTC	CAARSGAHLGEQYF
many	TRBV12-3/TRBV12-4	.	TRBJ2-1	TGTGCCAGCAGAGAAGGCAATGAGCAGTTCTTC	CASREGNEQFF
few	TRBV27	.	TRBJ2-5	TGTGCCAGCAGTTACTATGGGACTCAAGAGACCCAGTACTTC	CASSYYGTQETQYF
.	TRBV7-9	TRBD2	TRBJ2-1	TGTACCAGCAGCTTAGAAGGCGGGAGCTGGAATGAGCAGTTCTTC	CTSSLEGGSWNEQFF
.	TRBV20-1	.	TRBJ1-2	TGCAGTGCTTTGACATCGACCCTCTATGGCTACACCTTC	CSALTSTLYGYTF
.	TRBV5-4	TRBD1	TRBJ1-1	TGTGCCAGCAGCTTGGGACAGGGAGCAATGAACACTGAAGCTTTCTTT	CASSLGQGAMNTEAFF
.	TRBV5-1	TRBD2	TRBJ2-7	TGCGCCAGCAGCTGGGGGGGGACCTCCTACGAGCAGTACTTC	CASSWGGTSYEQYF
.	TRBV27	TRBD1	TRBJ2-6	TGTGCCAGCTCACCAGGGACAGGGGGCACTGGGGCCAACGTCCTGACTTTC	CASSPGTGGTGANVLTF
.	TRBV15	.	TRBJ2-7	TGTGCCACCAGCGGAGTGGGGGGAGTGGTCTACGAGCAGTACTTC	CATSGVGGVVYEQYF
.	TRBV28	.	TRBJ2-3	TGTGCCAGCCTTACAGGAGATACGCAGTATTTT	CASLTGDTQYF
.	TRBV20-1	.	TRBJ2-7	TGCAGTGCCCCCCCCCCGGCCGGGAGCTACTACGAGCAGTACTTC	CSAPPPAGSYYEQYF
.	TRBV30	.	TRBJ2-7	TGTGCCTGCCTCGCCCCAGGGGTAGGCTACGAGCAGTACTTC	CACLAPGVGYEQYF
.	TRBV20-1	.	TRBJ2-3	TGCAGTGCCCAACCGGGCTTCGGGGGCCCAGATACGCAGTATTTT	CSAQPGFGGPDTQYF
.	TRBV3-1	.	TRBJ2-1	TGTGCCAGCAGCCCCAGGGGGGGGAAGAGGGGGAATGAGCAGTTCTTC	CASSPRGGKRGNEQFF